Below, 9 T cell receptor beta chains from the same sample are listed, as sequenced in a study of yellow fever vaccine responses in identical twins. Via MiXCR, TCRdb re-called the RT-PCR reads, giving one row per CDR3 protein. The table records some 410 distinct CDR3 sequences, less than 70% of them present only once. The specimen comprised T cells from blood (PBMCs), unsorted or a sorted subset (not recorded which), sampled before or after yellow fever vaccination (not recorded which). The receptors stem from a female donor who received the yellow fever vaccine.

As regards this clonotype: The junction and the germline gene differ at one end; a read error may be behind it. The DNA for the CDR3 is TGTGCCAGCAGTCAAGCCTTGGGGGATCAGCCCCAGCATTTT. Translating gives CASSQALGDQPQHF. This chain uses TRBV6-1 with TRBJ1-5; TRBD1 is a possible D gene (5 bases). Germline CDR1 and CDR2: MNHNS and SASEGT. The CDR3 runs 14 residues.

The chain recombines TRBV6-1 with TRBJ1-5; maybe TRBD1 (5 bases). Trimming pared 7 bases from V and 0 bases from J, leaving 19 bases between. The CDR3 has 17 amino acids. The germline V gene has CDR1 MNHNS and CDR2 SASEGT. The chain's CDR3 is CASTHRWGGDSNQPQHF. CDR3 in DNA: TGTGCCAGCACCCACCGTTGGGGGGGAGATAGCAATCAGCCCCAGCATTTT.

The chain is built from TRBV6-4 and TRBJ1-1; D is undetermined. With 2 bases removed from V and 8 bases from J, the gap between germline ends came to 6 bases. This CDR3 is built from 11 residues. Germline values: CDR1 MRHNA, CDR2 SNTAGT. The CDR3 DNA reads as TGTGCCAGCAGTGACCGGGGAGAAGCTTTCTTT. It translates to CASSDRGEAFF.

The J gene is TRBJ2-5, the V gene TRBV12-3 or TRBV12-4; D call uncertain. V was clipped by 5 bases and J by 0 bases, with 13 bases between them. CDR3 length: 15 amino acids. CDR3 nucleotides: TGTGCCAGCAGTGTCCGGGCCCGGTACCAAGAGACCCAGTACTTC. This codes for CASSVRARYQETQYF.

The genes are TRBV11-1 and TRBJ2-1, with 11 bases identical to TRBD2. The CDR3 runs 17 residues. Per germline, CDR1 SGHAT and CDR2 FQDESV (reference sequence). After removal of 5 bases from V and 0 bases from J, the junction contained 6 bases not matched to a gene. In DNA form, the CDR3 reads TGTGCCAGCAGCATCGATAGCGGGGGGGCCTCCTACAATGAGCAGTTCTTC. It is translated as CASSIDSGGASYNEQFF. Complete variable domain (other parts from reference TRBV11-1 and TRBJ2-1): EAEVAQSPRYKITEKSQAVAFWCDPISGHATLYWYRQILGQGPELLVQFQDESVVDDSQLPKDRFSAERLKGVDSTLKIQPAELGDSAMYLCASSIDSGGASYNEQFFGPGTRLTVL.

The sample holds a few counts of this clonotype. The V gene is TRBV10-3, the J gene TRBJ1-1; weak D call: TRBD1 (6 bases). The CDR3 runs to 12 residues. V lost 0 bases and J lost 13, with 12 bases in between. Per germline, CDR1 ENHRY and CDR2 SYGVKD. This CDR3 is CAISESTGWGFF. Written as DNA, the CDR3 is TGTGCCATCAGTGAGTCAACAGGGTGGGGTTTCTTT.

The gene calls are TRBV29-1 and TRBJ2-7; D ambiguous. Trimming pared 2 bases from V and 6 bases from J, leaving 17 bases between. Germline-derived CDR1 and CDR2 are SQVTM and ANQGSEA. The CDR3 is made up of 14 amino acids. The chain's CDR3 is CSVEFLGPPREQYF. CDR3 in DNA: TGCAGCGTTGAATTCCTCGGCCCTCCCCGCGAGCAGTACTTC.

This clonotype was picked up a small number of times. The genes are TRBV4-2 and TRBJ1-1; D possibly corresponds to TRBD1 (5 bases). The CDR3 has 14 residues. Per the germline V gene, CDR1 is LGHNA and CDR2 is YNFKEQ. V was cut by 1 base and J by 4 bases, with 10 bases left in between. The CDR3 bases are TGTGCCAGCAGCCAAGTCCAGGGCGCCACTGAAGCTTTCTTT. Its translation is CASSQVQGATEAFF.

The chain has TRBV7-3 and TRBJ2-3, with D possibly TRBD2 on 5 matching bases. Germline assignment: CDR1 SGHTA and CDR2 FQGTGA. The CDR3 has 16 amino acids. The V gene lost 2 bases and the J gene lost 4 bases, with 16 bases spanning the gap. CDR3 DNA sequence: TGTGCCAGCAGCTTAGTTGGAACTAGTCGGTCAGATACGCAGTATTTT. Translating it yields CASSLVGTSRSDTQYF.